What follows are 27 T cell receptor beta chains derived from one specimen sequenced in a study of CD8 T cells in ankylosing spondylitis. TCRdb recomputed calls from the 5' RACE reads with MiXCR, one row per CDR3 protein. The table lists around 130,000 distinct CDR3 sequences, 7% of them singletons. Sequencing was performed on blood, either unsorted or a sorted T cell fraction (not recorded which). These receptors all stem from a male donor with ankylosing spondylitis or in good health (not recorded which).

This clonotype appeared many times. The chain joins TRBV28 to TRBJ1-4; D is unresolved. This CDR3 has 16 residues. The V end lost 5 bases, the J end lost 8 bases, and 21 bases lay between the germline ends. Germline-derived CDR1 and CDR2 are MDHEN and SYDVKM. This chain's CDR3 is CASSVESGFSREKLFF. The CDR3 bases are TGTGCCAGCAGTGTAGAGTCGGGGTTTTCGAGGGAAAAACTGTTTTTT.

This clonotype was detected ten times or more. V is TRBV24-1 and J is TRBJ1-2, with D perhaps matching TRBD1 (6 bases). V lost 3 bases to trimming and J lost 8 bases, with 21 bases between them. The V gene's germline CDR1 is KGHDR and CDR2 SFDVKD. The CDR3 has 16 amino acids. The CDR3 bases are TGTGCCACCAGTGATCCTGCTGGGGGGACACCAGGAGGCTACACCTTC. It encodes CATSDPAGGTPGGYTF.

This clonotype was seen at least ten times. The V and J genes are TRBV18 and TRBJ1-2; the match to TRBD1 covers 8 bases. Unmatched junction bases numbered 7, after V lost 4 bases and J lost 0 bases. This CDR3 is built from 16 residues. Germline lookup yields CDR1 KGHSH and CDR2 LQKENI. The CDR3 sequence: CASSRETGATNYGYTF. DNA for the CDR3: TGTGCCAGCTCACGGGAGACAGGGGCCACTAACTATGGCTACACCTTC. The complete variable domain, with remaining parts taken from reference TRBV18 and TRBJ1-2, reads NAGVMQNPRHLVRRRGQEARLRCSPMKGHSHVYWYRQLPEEGLKFMVYLQKENIIDESGMPKERFSAEFPKEGPSILRIQQVVRGDSAAYFCASSRETGATNYGYTFGSGTRLTVV.

This clonotype was counted at least ten times. The chain couples TRBV5-1 to TRBJ2-4; TRBD1 matches 10 bases. The CDR3 consists of 15 residues. Germline V gene data show CDR1 as SGHRS and CDR2 as YFSETQ. Trimming cost V 4 bases and J 8 bases; bases outside gene matches: 9. CDR3: CASSDRDRGADIQYF. The DNA of the CDR3 is TGCGCCAGCAGCGACCGGGACAGGGGAGCGGACATTCAGTACTTC.

In its sample, this clonotype was seen many times. The rearrangement links TRBV29-1 to TRBJ2-1, with D possibly matching TRBD1 (6 bases). Looked up from germline, CDR1 is SQVTM and CDR2 is ANQGSEA. The CDR3 has 16 amino acids. V lost 3 bases and J 2 bases, leaving 17 bases between the germline ends. The CDR3 sequence: CSVEGHPGRTYNEQFF. The CDR3 DNA reads TGCAGCGTTGAGGGACACCCGGGCAGAACCTACAATGAGCAGTTCTTC.

This clonotype has a count of ten or more. The chain combines TRBV12-3 or TRBV12-4 with TRBJ1-5; D is perhaps TRBD1 (5 bases). The CDR3 runs 15 residues. V dropped 3 bases and J dropped 2 bases, with 11 bases sitting between them. CDR3 sequence reads: CASSFGDLRNQPQHF. CDR3 in DNA: TGTGCCAGCAGTTTCGGGGACCTTCGCAATCAGCCCCAGCATTTT.

This clonotype was observed at least ten times. The chain links TRBV20-1 to TRBJ1-2; tentative D call: TRBD1 (5 bases). This CDR3 spans 15 amino acids. Germline CDR1 DFQATT, CDR2 SNEGSKA (reference sequence). Deletions cut 3 bases from V and 3 bases from J, with 17 bases between. CDR3 DNA: TGCAGTGCTAGGATTATCGGGGCAGAGGACTATGGCTACACCTTC. Its protein product is CSARIIGAEDYGYTF.

This clonotype was detected ten times or more. The chain joins TRBV11-2 to TRBJ2-1, with a weak D call TRBD2 (6 bases). V shed 1 base and J shed 10 bases, with 11 bases lying between them. Germline CDR1 is SGHAT and CDR2 is FQNNGV. This CDR3 has 13 residues. CDR3 DNA sequence: TGTGCCAGCAGCTTAGTCGAGGGACTGGAGCAGTTCTTC. It translates to CASSLVEGLEQFF.

This clonotype showed up many times. The chain has TRBV3-1 and TRBJ1-1; D is undetermined. V was cut by 3 bases and J by 0 bases, with 8 bases left in between. CDR3 size: 14 residues. Germline V CDR1 and CDR2: LGHDT, YNNKEL (reference sequence). The CDR3 is CASSQRGVNTEAFF. Here the CDR3 DNA reads TGTGCCAGCAGCCAGCGAGGAGTGAACACTGAAGCTTTCTTT.

This clonotype was recorded at least ten times. The rearrangement links TRBV2 to TRBJ2-3, with TRBD1 identical over 9 bases. Per the germline V gene, CDR1 is SNHLY and CDR2 is FYNNEI. This CDR3 has 12 amino acids. CDR3 in amino acids: CATQGAADTQYF. CDR3 DNA: TGTGCTACACAGGGGGCGGCAGATACGCAGTATTTT. Full variable domain (missing parts from reference TRBV2 and TRBJ2-3): EPEVTQTPSHQVTQMGQEVILRCVPISNHLYFYWYRQILGQKVEFLVSFYNNEISEKSEIFDDQFSVERPDGSNFTLKIRSTKLEDSAMYFCATQGAADTQYFGPGTRLTVL.

This clonotype was seen a handful of times. The genes are TRBV20-1 and TRBJ2-1, with TRBD1 matching over 12 bases. CDR3 length: 18 amino acids. V shed 4 bases and J 8 bases; nucleotides not matched to a gene: 18. Germline V gene data show CDR1 as DFQATT and CDR2 as SNEGSKA (reference sequence). CDR3 sequence (DNA): TGCAGTGCTAAGCCTTCCGGGACAGGGGGCCGCAGCGGCTATGAGCAGTTCTTC. Encoded protein: CSAKPSGTGGRSGYEQFF.

This clonotype was counted many times. The chain couples TRBV5-1 to TRBJ1-4; maybe TRBD1 (6 bases). The CDR3 contains 13 residues. V lost 2 bases, J lost 7 bases, and 9 bases lay in between. Germline V gene sequence: CDR1 SGHRS, CDR2 YFSETQ. This CDR3 reads CASSFGTLEKLFF. The CDR3 DNA reads as TGCGCCAGCAGCTTTGGGACACTTGAAAAACTGTTTTTT.

In its sample, this clonotype was seen many times. The V and J genes are TRBV5-1 and TRBJ1-4; D unclear. There are 15 residues in the CDR3. V lost 2 bases, J lost 3 bases, and 11 bases lay in between. The germline gives CDR1 SGHRS, CDR2 YFSETQ. The CDR3 DNA sequence: TGCGCCAGCAGCTTCAGCTCGGGATCTAATGAAAAACTGTTTTTT. Protein product: CASSFSSGSNEKLFF.

This clonotype was detected many times. V is TRBV29-1 and J is TRBJ2-1; TRBD2 might be the D (6 bases). CDR1 and CDR2 (germline): SQVTM, ANQGSEA. V was pared by 7 bases and J by 0 bases, with 13 bases between. CDR3 size: 14 residues. The CDR3 DNA follows: TGCAGCGCGAACCACGGGAGCTCCTACAATGAGCAGTTCTTC. Translating gives CSANHGSSYNEQFF.

This clonotype was seen repeatedly, ten times or more. The chain is built from TRBV27 and TRBJ2-7; a weak D match, TRBD1 (6 bases). The germline V gene encodes CDR1 MNHEY and CDR2 SMNVEV (reference sequence). Trimming shortened V by 3 bases and J by 2 bases, and 11 bases separated the two germline ends. The CDR3 spans 14 residues. CDR3: CASSFQGRTYEQYF. The CDR3 DNA is TGTGCCAGCAGTTTCCAGGGGCGGACCTACGAGCAGTACTTC.

This clonotype came up many times. The CDR3 coding sequence is TGCAGCGTTGAGGGTCAGGGGAGCTACACCTTC. Its protein is CSVEGQGSYTF. The V call is TRBV29-1, the J call TRBJ1-2; TRBD1 might be the D (6 bases). The CDR3 has 11 amino acids. Germline V gene data show CDR1 as SQVTM and CDR2 as ANQGSEA. Between the trimmed V and J ends, which lost 3 bases and 9 bases, there was a span of 11 bases.

The rearrangement links TRBV7-2 to TRBJ2-5; D may be TRBD2 (6 bases). The CDR3 loop spans 14 amino acids. Germline V gene sequence: CDR1 SGHTA, CDR2 FQGNSA. Trimming removed 4 bases from V and 5 bases from J, with 14 bases in between. As DNA, the CDR3 is TGTGCCAGCAGCTCGGGACTGGAGTCGGAGACCCAGTACTTC. Translating gives CASSSGLESETQYF.

V gene TRBV6-5 combines with J gene TRBJ1-2; no firm D call. The CDR3 runs to 14 residues. V lost 0 bases to trimming and J lost 8 bases, with 13 bases between them. From germline, CDR1 is MNHEY and CDR2 SVGAGI. In DNA, the CDR3 is TGTGCCAGCAGTTACTCGAGGGCGAGAGGCGGCTACACCTTC. Its translation is CASSYSRARGGYTF.

This clonotype appeared a few times. V is TRBV2 and J is TRBJ1-2; 8 bases are a match to TRBD1. This CDR3 spans 15 amino acids. V lost 4 bases and J lost 11; bases outside the gene matches: 15. Germline assignment: CDR1 SNHLY and CDR2 FYNNEI. CDR3 amino acids: CASSGVLDRAFRYTF. Here the CDR3 DNA reads TGTGCCAGCAGTGGGGTCCTGGACAGGGCCTTTCGGTACACCTTC. Supplemented by reference TRBV2 and TRBJ1-2, the full variable domain reads EPEVTQTPSHQVTQMGQEVILRCVPISNHLYFYWYRQILGQKVEFLVSFYNNEISEKSEIFDDQFSVERPDGSNFTLKIRSTKLEDSAMYFCASSGVLDRAFRYTFGSGTRLTVV.

This clonotype has at least ten counts. J is TRBJ2-5 and V is TRBV20-1; D might be TRBD1 (5 bases). The germline V and J ends were trimmed by 6 bases and 2 bases, with 10 bases remaining between them. There are 12 residues in the CDR3. Germline CDR1 DFQATT, CDR2 SNEGSKA (reference sequence). The CDR3 bases are TGCAGTGCCCGGCGGACACAAGAGACCCAGTACTTC. Protein: CSARRTQETQYF.

This clonotype showed up many times. This chain links TRBV25-1 with TRBJ2-1, with D maybe TRBD2 (6 bases). V lost 2 bases and J 2 bases, leaving 10 bases between the germline ends. The CDR3 covers 15 residues. Germline CDR1 and CDR2: MGHDK and SYGVNS. CDR3 DNA sequence: TGTGCCAGCAGTGAAAGATTAGCGGCCTACAATGAGCAGTTCTTC. Amino acids: CASSERLAAYNEQFF.

This clonotype was counted between two and nine times. The chain has TRBV15 and TRBJ2-5, with D perhaps given as TRBD1 or TRBD2 (5 bases each). This CDR3 is 15 amino acids long. Looked up from germline, CDR1 is LNHNV and CDR2 is YYDKDF (reference sequence). V was shortened by 0 bases and J by 4 bases, with 12 bases between the two germline ends. Written as DNA, the CDR3 is TGTGCCACCAGCAGAGAATCGGGGCGACCAGAGACCCAGTACTTC. It codes for CATSRESGRPETQYF.

At least ten counts were recorded for this clonotype. This CDR3 is CASSLSGGWVNEQFF. The DNA for the CDR3 is TGTGCCAGCAGCTTGAGCGGGGGGTGGGTCAATGAGCAGTTCTTC. The rearrangement joins TRBV7-6 to TRBJ2-1; 9 bases map to TRBD2. The CDR3 consists of 15 residues. Germline CDR1 reads SGHVS; CDR2 reads FNYEAQ. J gave up 6 bases and V 3 bases, and 6 bases lay outside the gene matches. Based on the CDR3 plus reference TRBV7-6 and TRBJ2-1, the full variable domain is GAGVSQSPRYKVTKRGQDVALRCDPISGHVSLYWYRQALGQGPEFLTYFNYEAQQDKSGLPNDRFSAERPEGSISTLTIQRTEQRDSAMYRCASSLSGGWVNEQFFGPGTRLTVL.

This clonotype occurred many times. The chain carries TRBV5-1 and TRBJ1-4; D perhaps matches TRBD1 (5 bases). Trimming shortened V by 4 bases and J by 0 bases, and 13 bases separated the two germline ends. The germline V gene encodes CDR1 SGHRS and CDR2 YFSETQ. This CDR3 contains 16 residues. CDR3 amino acids: CASSGGDLSTNEKLFF. CDR3 in DNA: TGCGCCAGCAGCGGGGGAGATCTCTCAACTAATGAAAAACTGTTTTTT.

This clonotype was recorded a few times. The chain uses TRBV7-6 and TRBJ1-4, with 9 positions matching TRBD1. The germline V gene encodes CDR1 SGHVS and CDR2 FNYEAQ. V shed 0 bases, J shed 3 bases, and the junction held 8 bases outside the gene matches. The CDR3 length is 18 residues. The CDR3 sequence: CASSLAGTGSLSNEKLFF. In DNA form, the CDR3 reads TGTGCCAGCAGCTTAGCCGGGACAGGGAGTTTATCTAATGAAAAACTGTTTTTT.

This clonotype has at least ten counts. The chain carries TRBV3-1 and TRBJ2-1, with D possibly TRBD2 on 6 matching bases. The germline V and J ends were trimmed by 6 bases and 5 bases, with 17 bases remaining between them. The germline gives CDR1 LGHDT, CDR2 YNNKEL (reference sequence). The CDR3 runs to 15 residues. The DNA of the CDR3 is TGTGCCAGCAGTCCATCCGGAGGGTTCCACAATGAGCAGTTCTTC. Amino acids: CASSPSGGFHNEQFF.

This clonotype was recorded at least ten times. The chain has TRBV5-1 and TRBJ2-3, with TRBD2 matching over 8 bases. The CDR3 covers 13 residues. Unmatched junction bases numbered 5, after V lost 6 bases and J lost 5 bases. Germline CDR1 is SGHRS and CDR2 is YFSETQ. In DNA form, the CDR3 reads TGCGCCAGCAACGGGGGGGACCTAGATACGCAGTATTTT. Encoded protein: CASNGGDLDTQYF.